This T cell receptor (beta chain) appears in the sequencing data of a study of cytomegalovirus exposure and HLA in healthy donors. Study outcomes and limitations: Earlier analysis found most TCR beta V segments productive about 87% or about 30% of the time. A later analysis showed HLA-associated TCR beta chains outstripping equally common others in clonal expansion.

Germline V CDR1 and CDR2: SQVTM, ANQGSEA. CDR3 length: 13 residues. After removal of 5 bases from V and 4 bases from J, the junction contained 4 bases not matched to a gene. Primers: 60 Vbeta forward and 13 Jbeta reverse. As processed by the authors: A follow-up analysis tallied 65 million to 80 million unique TCR beta chains, 8.5 million to 14 million shared. TCRdb's table, derived via immunoSEQ multiplex PCR, lists solely in-frame clones and lacks some. The D gene and trimming were derived from the DNA, and the V and J assignments and clone size from that table. The table records more than 95,000 clones, about a tenth of them present only once. For this clone: No antigen is known for it.

The sequencing sample was made of PBMCs. The V and J genes are TRBV29-1 and TRBJ2-7; 11 bases align to TRBD1. The origin of this receptor is a man aged 40-49 years in good health and CMV-seropositive. The CDR3 loop is CSVPGTGGYEQYF. CDR3 bases: TGCAGCGTTCCTGGGACAGGGGGTTACGAGCAGTACTTC.